The T cell receptor (beta chain) described here comes from a study of T cell repertoires in cytomegalovirus infection. About the study: Public TCR beta signatures indicated both CMV infection and matching HLA type.

This clonotype is medium-sized. V shed 1 base and J shed 2 bases, with 12 bases lying between them. CDR1 is SEHNR, CDR2 FQNEAQ, per germline (reference sequence). CDR3 length: 15 residues. Each CDR3 protein is one row after TCRdb ran MiXCR on the reads. The repertoire includes roughly 150,000 distinct CDR3 sequences, 17% of them detected once, and about 17% sits in the top ten. This receptor was taken from a human donor in good health (CMV status not recorded). Some clones in this sample may be carry-over from other donors' samples. This rearrangement joins TRBV7-9 to TRBJ2-7; D ambiguous. The material sequenced was CD8+ T cells from PBMCs. The CDR3 reads CASSLGLEQTYEQYF. The CDR3 coding sequence is TGTGCCAGCAGCTTAGGCCTGGAACAGACCTACGAGCAGTACTTC.